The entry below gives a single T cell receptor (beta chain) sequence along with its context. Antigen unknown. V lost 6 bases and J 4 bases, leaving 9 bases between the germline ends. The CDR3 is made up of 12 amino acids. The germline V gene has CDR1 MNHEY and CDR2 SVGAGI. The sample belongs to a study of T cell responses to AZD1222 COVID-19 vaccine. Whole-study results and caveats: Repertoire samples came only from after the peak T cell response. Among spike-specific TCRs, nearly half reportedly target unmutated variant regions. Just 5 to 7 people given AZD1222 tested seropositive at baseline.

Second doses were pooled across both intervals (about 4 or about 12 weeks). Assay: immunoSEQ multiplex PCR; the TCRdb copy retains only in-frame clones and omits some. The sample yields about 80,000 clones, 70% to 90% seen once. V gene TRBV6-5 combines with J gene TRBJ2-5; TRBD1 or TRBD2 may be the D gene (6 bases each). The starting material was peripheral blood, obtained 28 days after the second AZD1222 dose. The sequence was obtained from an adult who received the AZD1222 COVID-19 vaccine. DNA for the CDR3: TGTGCCAGCAGAAGGGGGGCAGAGACCCAGTACTTC. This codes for CASRRGAETQYF.